This TCR beta chain was identified in a study of cytomegalovirus exposure and HLA in healthy donors. Study conclusions and caveats: Altogether, 160 or so TCR beta chains were recorded as cytomegalovirus-associated. High specificity and sensitivity for cytomegalovirus status were reported for the classifier. Confirmation was obtained in vitro that a few CMV-associated chains are specific for CMV antigens.

Method: immunoSEQ multiplex PCR; TCRdb's copy keeps in-frame clones and lacks some. The sample consists of approximately 150,000 clones, around 87% of them appearing once. Notes on this clone: Its antigen is undetermined.

The V end was cut by 5 bases, the J end by 0 bases, with 20 bases between. The CDR3 length is 17 residues. Germline CDR1 reads SGDLS; CDR2 reads YYNGEE. Specimen: PBMCs. V is TRBV9 and J is TRBJ1-2; D is uncertain. The sequence was collected from a man between 18 and 29 years old in good health and CMV-seropositive. The CDR3 DNA reads TGTGCCAGCAGTTCCTCCCGCGAGGTGGAGCCTAACTATGGCTACACCTTC. Protein: CASSSSREVEPNYGYTF.